This TCR beta chain is drawn from a study of blood T cell repertoires in COVID-19. Overall study context: The study drew acute and convalescent COVID-19 samples from the United States, Italy and Spain. From T cells, B-cell-depleted T cells, or PBMCs came the material, which was cDNA or gDNA.

This clone was found a few times. The CDR3 contains 17 residues. J gave up 5 bases and V 0 bases, and 7 bases lay outside the gene matches. Germline-derived CDR1 and CDR2 are MGHRA and YSYEKL. Per the study methods: Reference gene primer amplification gave nucleated cell count estimates. Measured with immunoSEQ multiplex PCR; TCRdb has only the in-frame clones, and not every one. V and J calls and clone size are given by that table; D and trimming were obtained from the DNA. This sample has about 250,000 clones, with around 83% found just once. The chain links TRBV4-1 to TRBJ2-2, with 9 positions matching TRBD1. The receptor's source is a man older than 75 with acute or convalescent COVID-19. The sequenced material came from peripheral blood. The CDR3 reads CASSQDRGTGRTGELFF. CDR3 nucleotide sequence: TGCGCCAGCAGCCAAGATAGGGGGACAGGGAGGACCGGGGAGCTGTTTTTT.